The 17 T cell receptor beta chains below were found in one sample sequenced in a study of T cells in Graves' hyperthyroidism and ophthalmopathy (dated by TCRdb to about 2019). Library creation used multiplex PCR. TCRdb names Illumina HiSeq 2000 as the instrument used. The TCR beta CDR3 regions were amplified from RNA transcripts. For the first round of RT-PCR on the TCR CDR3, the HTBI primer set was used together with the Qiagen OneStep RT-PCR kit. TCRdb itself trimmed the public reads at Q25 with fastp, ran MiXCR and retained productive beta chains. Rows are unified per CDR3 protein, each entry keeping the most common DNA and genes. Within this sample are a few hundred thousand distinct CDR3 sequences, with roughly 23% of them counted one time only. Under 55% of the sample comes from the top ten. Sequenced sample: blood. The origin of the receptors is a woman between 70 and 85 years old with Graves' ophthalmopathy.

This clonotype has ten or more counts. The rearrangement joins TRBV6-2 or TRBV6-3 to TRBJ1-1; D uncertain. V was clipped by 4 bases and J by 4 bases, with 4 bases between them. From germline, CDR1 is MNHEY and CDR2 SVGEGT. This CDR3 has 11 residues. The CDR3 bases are TGTGCCAGCAGTTGGGTCACTGAAGCTTTCTTT. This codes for CASSWVTEAFF.

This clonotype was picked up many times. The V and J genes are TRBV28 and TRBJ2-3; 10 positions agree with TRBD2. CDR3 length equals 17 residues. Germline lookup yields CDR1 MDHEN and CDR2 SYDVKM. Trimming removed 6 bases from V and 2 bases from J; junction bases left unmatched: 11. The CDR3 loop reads CASRPTSGIRVTDTQYF. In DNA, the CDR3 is TGTGCCAGCAGACCCACTAGCGGGATCCGGGTCACAGATACGCAGTATTTT.

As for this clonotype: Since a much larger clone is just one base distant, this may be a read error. The CDR3 DNA follows: TGTGCCAGCAGCTTATTGGAGCTAGCCTATGGCACAGATACGCAGTATTTT. Translating gives CASSLLELAYGTDTQYF. The chain couples TRBV7-2 to TRBJ2-3, with a weak D call TRBD2 (5 bases). Germline V gene data show CDR1 as SGHTA and CDR2 as FQGNSA. CDR3 length: 17 residues. The germline V and J ends were trimmed by 2 bases and 1 base, with 16 bases remaining between them.

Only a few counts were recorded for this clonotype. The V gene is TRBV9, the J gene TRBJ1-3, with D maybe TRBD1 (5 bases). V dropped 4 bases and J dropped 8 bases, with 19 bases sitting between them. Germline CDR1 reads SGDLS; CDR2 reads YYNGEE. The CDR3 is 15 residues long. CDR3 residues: CASSFTGISGDTIYF. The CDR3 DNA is TGTGCCAGCAGCTTTACCGGGATCTCGGGGGACACCATATATTTT.

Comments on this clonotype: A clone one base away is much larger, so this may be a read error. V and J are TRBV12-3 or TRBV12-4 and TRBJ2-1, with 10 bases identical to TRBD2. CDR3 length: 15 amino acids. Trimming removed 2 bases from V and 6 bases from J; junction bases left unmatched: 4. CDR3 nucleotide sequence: TGTGCCAGCAGTTTACTAGCGGGAGTGGGCAATGAGCAGTTCTTC. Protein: CASSLLAGVGNEQFF.

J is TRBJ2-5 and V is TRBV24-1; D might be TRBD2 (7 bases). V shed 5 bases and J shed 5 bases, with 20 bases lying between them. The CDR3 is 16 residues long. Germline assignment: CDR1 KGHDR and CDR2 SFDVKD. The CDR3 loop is CATSGGGSRGWETQYF. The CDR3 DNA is TGTGCCACCAGTGGCGGGGGCTCCCGGGGTTGGGAGACCCAGTACTTC.

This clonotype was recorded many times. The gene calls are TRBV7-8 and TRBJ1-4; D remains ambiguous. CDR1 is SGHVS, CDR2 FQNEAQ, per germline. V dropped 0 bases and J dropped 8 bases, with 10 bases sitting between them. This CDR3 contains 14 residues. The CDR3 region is CASSLADFREKLFF. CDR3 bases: TGTGCCAGCAGCTTAGCGGACTTCCGGGAAAAACTGTTTTTT. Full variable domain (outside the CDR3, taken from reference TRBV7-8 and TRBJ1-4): GAGVSQSPRYKVAKRGQDVALRCDPISGHVSLFWYQQALGQGPEFLTYFQNEAQLDKSGLPSDRFFAERPEGSVSTLKIQRTQQEDSAVYLCASSLADFREKLFFGSGTQLSVL.

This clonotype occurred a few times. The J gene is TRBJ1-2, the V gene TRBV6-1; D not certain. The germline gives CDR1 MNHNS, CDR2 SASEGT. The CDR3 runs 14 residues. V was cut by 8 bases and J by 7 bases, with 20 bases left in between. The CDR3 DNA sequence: TGTGCCAGCCATCCTTTAGGAGAGGTCGGTGGCTACACCTTC. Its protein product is CASHPLGEVGGYTF.

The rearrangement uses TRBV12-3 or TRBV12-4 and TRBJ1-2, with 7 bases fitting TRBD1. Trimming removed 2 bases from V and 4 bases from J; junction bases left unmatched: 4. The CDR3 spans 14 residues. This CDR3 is CASSLTGASYGYTF. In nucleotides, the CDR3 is TGTGCCAGCAGTTTAACAGGGGCCAGCTATGGCTACACCTTC.

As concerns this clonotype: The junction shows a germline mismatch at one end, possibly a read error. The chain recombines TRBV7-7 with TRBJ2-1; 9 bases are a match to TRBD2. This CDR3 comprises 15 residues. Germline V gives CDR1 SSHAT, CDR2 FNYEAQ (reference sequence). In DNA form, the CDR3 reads TGTGCTAGCAGCAGGGGGTTAGCGGGAGTCGATGAGCAGTTCTTC. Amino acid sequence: CASSRGLAGVDEQFF.

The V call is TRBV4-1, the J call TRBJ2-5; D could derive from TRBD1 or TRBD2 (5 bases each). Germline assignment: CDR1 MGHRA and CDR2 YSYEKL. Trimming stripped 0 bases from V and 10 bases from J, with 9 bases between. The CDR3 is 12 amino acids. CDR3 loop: CASSQDRDRQYF. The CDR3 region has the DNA TGCGCCAGCAGCCAAGATCGGGACCGCCAGTACTTC.

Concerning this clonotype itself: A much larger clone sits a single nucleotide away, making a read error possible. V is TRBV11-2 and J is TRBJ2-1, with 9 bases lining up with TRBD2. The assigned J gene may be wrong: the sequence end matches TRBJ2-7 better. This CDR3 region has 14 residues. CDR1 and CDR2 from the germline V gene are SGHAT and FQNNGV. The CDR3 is CASSWTSDYNEQYF. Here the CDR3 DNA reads TGTGCCAGCAGCTGGACTAGCGACTACAATGAGCAGTACTTC.

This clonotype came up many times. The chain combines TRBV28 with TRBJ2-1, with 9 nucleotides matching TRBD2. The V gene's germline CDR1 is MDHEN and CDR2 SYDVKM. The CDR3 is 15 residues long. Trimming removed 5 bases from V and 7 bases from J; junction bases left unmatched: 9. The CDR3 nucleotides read TGTGCCAGCAGTCAGCGGGGGGCCGGTAGGAATGAGCAGTTCTTC. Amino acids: CASSQRGAGRNEQFF. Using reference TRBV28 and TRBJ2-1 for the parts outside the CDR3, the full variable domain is DVKVTQSSRYLVKRTGEKVFLECVQDMDHENMFWYRQDPGLGLRLIYFSYDVKMKEKGDIPEGYSVSREKKERFSLILESASTNQTSMYLCASSQRGAGRNEQFFGPGTRLTVL.

CDR3 DNA: TGTGCCAGCAGTGAAAGCCGGAGCTCCTATAATTCACCCCTCCACTTT. Encoded protein: CASSESRSSYNSPLHF. V is TRBV2 and J is TRBJ1-6, with D unclear. This CDR3 contains 16 residues. Germline V CDR1 and CDR2: SNHLY, FYNNEI. The ends were cut back, 2 bases at V and 0 bases at J, with 8 bases in the middle.

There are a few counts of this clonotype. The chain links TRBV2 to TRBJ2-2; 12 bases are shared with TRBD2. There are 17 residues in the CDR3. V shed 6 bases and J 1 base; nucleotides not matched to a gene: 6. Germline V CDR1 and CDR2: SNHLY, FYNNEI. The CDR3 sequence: CASSLTSGSLNTGELFF. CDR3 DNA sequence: TGTGCCAGCAGCCTGACTAGCGGGAGCCTGAACACCGGGGAGCTGTTTTTT.

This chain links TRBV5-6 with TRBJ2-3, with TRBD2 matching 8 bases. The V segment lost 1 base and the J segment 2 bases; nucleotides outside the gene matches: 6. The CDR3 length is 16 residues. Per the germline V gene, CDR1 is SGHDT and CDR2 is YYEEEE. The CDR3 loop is CASSLKGLAFTDTQYF. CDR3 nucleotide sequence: TGTGCCAGCAGCTTGAAAGGACTAGCCTTCACAGATACGCAGTATTTT.

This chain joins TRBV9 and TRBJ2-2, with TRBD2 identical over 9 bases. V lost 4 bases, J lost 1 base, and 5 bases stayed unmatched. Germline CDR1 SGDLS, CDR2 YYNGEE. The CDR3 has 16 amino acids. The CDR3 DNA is TGTGCCAGCAGCTTCAGACTAGCGGAGAACACCGGGGAGCTGTTTTTT. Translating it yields CASSFRLAENTGELFF. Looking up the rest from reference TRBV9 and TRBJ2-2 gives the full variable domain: DSGVTQTPKHLITATGQRVTLRCSPRSGDLSVYWYQQSLDQGLQFLIQYYNGEERAKGNILERFSAQQFPDLHSELNLSSLELGDSALYFCASSFRLAENTGELFFGEGSRLTVL.